This T cell receptor (beta chain) was retrieved from a study of T-cell memory formation after mild COVID-19. The study, taken as a whole, reports: Clones contracting across day 15 to 85 had a balanced CD4/CD8 profile; later expanding clones leaned CD4+. Memory cells collected pre-infection included some clones that later responded, suggesting cross-reactive memory joined.

The CDR3 has 17 amino acids. Germline loops: CDR1 SGHAT, CDR2 FQNNGV. Trimming cost V 4 bases and J 2 bases; bases outside gene matches: 14. TCR alpha and TCR beta cDNA libraries with sample barcodes and UMIs came from 5'RACE using constant-segment primers. MiXCR, applied by TCRdb to the 5' RACE reads, yields one record per CDR3 protein. The table records approximately 570,000 distinct CDR3 sequences, 18% of them present only once. Only a few counts were recorded for this clonotype. Its matching antigen is unknown. The chain has TRBV11-2 and TRBJ2-7, with 7 bases aligning to TRBD1. This receptor was identified in an adult woman who had mild COVID-19 (a few samples of this study predate the infection). Cell type and time point are not known. Sequencing was done on a sample of PBMCs or a T cell subset sorted from them (not recorded which). The CDR3 region has the DNA TGTGCCAGCAGCTCCGCCCCCCGCCGGGACAGAACCTACGAGCAGTACTTC. It is translated as CASSSAPRRDRTYEQYF.